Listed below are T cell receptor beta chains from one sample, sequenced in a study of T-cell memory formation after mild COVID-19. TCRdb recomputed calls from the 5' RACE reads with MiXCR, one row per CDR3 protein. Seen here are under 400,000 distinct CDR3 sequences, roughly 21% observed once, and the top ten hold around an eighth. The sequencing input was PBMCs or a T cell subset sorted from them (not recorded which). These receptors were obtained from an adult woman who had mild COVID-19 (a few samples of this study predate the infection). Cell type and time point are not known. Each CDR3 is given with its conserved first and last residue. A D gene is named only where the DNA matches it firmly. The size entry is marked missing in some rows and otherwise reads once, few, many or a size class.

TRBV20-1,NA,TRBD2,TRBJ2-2,TGCAGTGCTCGGACTAGCGGGAGAGGCGGGGAGCTGTTTTTT,CSARTSGRGGELFF
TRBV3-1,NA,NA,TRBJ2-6,TGTGCCAGCAGCCAAGATTTGGTCCGGCCCGAAGGGAAACCTGGGGCCAACGTCCTGACTTTC,CASSQDLVRPEGKPGANVLTF
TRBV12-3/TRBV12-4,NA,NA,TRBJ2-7,TGTGCCAGCAGTCTAGACAGTCTCTCCTACGAGCAGTACTTC,CASSLDSLSYEQYF
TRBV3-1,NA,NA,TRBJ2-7,TGTGCCAGCAGCCATCGGCAGTACGAGCAGTACTTC,CASSHRQYEQYF
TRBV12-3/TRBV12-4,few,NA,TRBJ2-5,TGTGCCAGCAGTTTGCGTAGGGTAGAGACCCAGTACTTC,CASSLRRVETQYF
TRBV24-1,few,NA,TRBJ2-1,TGTGCCACCAGTGATTTTTTGGGGAGTGGTAGCTATGAGCAGTTCTTC,CATSDFLGSGSYEQFF
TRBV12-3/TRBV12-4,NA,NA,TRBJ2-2,TGTGCCAGCAGGGGGATAGCGAACACCGGGGAGCTGTTTTTT,CASRGIANTGELFF
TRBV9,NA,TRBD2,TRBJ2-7,TGTGCCAGCAGCGTAGACTCGGGAGGGAGCGACGAGCAGTACTTC,CASSVDSGGSDEQYF
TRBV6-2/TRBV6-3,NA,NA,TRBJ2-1,TGTGCCAGCACCGACCGGGCTACCGTGGGGGAGTTCTTC,CASTDRATVGEFF
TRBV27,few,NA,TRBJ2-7,TGTGCCAGCAGCCCTACAGGGACGGCCTACGAGCAGTACTTC,CASSPTGTAYEQYF
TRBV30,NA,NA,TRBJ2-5,TGTGCCTGGAGTGTACTGTCCACGGAGACCCAGTACTTC,CAWSVLSTETQYF
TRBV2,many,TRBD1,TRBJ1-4,TGTGCCAGCAGTGACTCGGGACAGAGGCATGAAAAACTGTTTTTT,CASSDSGQRHEKLFF
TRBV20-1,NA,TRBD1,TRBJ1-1,TGCAGTGCTAGAGGGGGGACAGGGTATGAAGCTTTCTTT,CSARGGTGYEAFF
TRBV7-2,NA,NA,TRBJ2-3,TGTGCCAGCAGCCCAACTTCCGGGACTCGCCCCACAGATACGCAGTATTTT,CASSPTSGTRPTDTQYF
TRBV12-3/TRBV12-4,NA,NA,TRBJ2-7,TGTGCCAGCAGCCACCTAGGACAGTCTGGGGACTACGAGCAGTACTTC,CASSHLGQSGDYEQYF
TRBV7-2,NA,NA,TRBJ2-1,TGTGCCAGCAGCTTTAGGGGGGACCCTTACAATGAGCAGTTCTTC,CASSFRGDPYNEQFF
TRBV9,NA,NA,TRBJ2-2,TGTGCCAGCAGCGTCCGGGGGGCAGAGGCCGGGGAGCTGTTTTTT,CASSVRGAEAGELFF
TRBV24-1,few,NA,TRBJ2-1,TGTGCCACCAGTGCGGACAGCTACAATGAGCAGTTCTTC,CATSADSYNEQFF
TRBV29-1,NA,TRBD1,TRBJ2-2,TGCAGCGTTGCGGGGACAGTTAACACCGGGGAGCTGTTTTTT,CSVAGTVNTGELFF
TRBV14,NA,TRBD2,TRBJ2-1,TGTGCCAGCAGCCTCTGGGGACTAGAGACCAATGAGCAGTTCTTC,CASSLWGLETNEQFF
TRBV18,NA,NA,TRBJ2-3,TGTGCCAGCTCAGGACCTCATACGCAGTATTTT,CASSGPHTQYF
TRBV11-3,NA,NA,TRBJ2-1,TGTGCCAGCAGCTTTGGAGGGGTGATCTGGAATGAGCAGTTCTTC,CASSFGGVIWNEQFF
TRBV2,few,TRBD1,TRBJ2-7,TGTGCCAGCAGTGCCTTGGGACAGGGTTACGAGCAGTACTTC,CASSALGQGYEQYF
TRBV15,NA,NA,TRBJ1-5,TGTGCCACCAGCAGAGGGGCCTTTAGCAATCAGCCCCAGCATTTT,CATSRGAFSNQPQHF
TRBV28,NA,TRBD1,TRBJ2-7,TGTGCCAGCACCCACCGGACAGGGGGGCCCTACGAGCAGTACTTC,CASTHRTGGPYEQYF
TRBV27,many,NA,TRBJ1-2,TGTGCCAGCAGTACCGTAAGGAGCGATAACTATGGCTACACCTTC,CASSTVRSDNYGYTF
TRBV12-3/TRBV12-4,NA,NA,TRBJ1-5,TGTGCCAGCAGTTTAACGGTGGGGGGGGCCCAGCCCCAGCATTTT,CASSLTVGGAQPQHF
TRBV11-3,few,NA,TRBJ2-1,TGTGCCAGCAGCGGCCGACCTTCCTACAATGAGCAGTTCTTC,CASSGRPSYNEQFF
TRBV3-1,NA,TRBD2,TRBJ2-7,TGTGCCAGCAGCCAAGGCCTAGCGGCTAACTACGAGCAGTACTTC,CASSQGLAANYEQYF